This entry concerns a single T cell receptor beta chain. What it recognizes is unknown. Amplification used 60 Vbeta primers and 13 Jbeta primers. Methods used by the authors: Among the unique TCR beta chains that a later analysis counted, about 84 million in all, 10 million to 13 million were shared. Some clones are missing from TCRdb's copy, which holds only in-frame ones; the method was immunoSEQ multiplex PCR. V, J and clone size reflect that table, while D and trimming were determined from the DNA. Recorded here are around 50,000 clones; the top ten clones represent approximately 7%. The data originate from a study of cytomegalovirus exposure and HLA in healthy donors. The donors comprised healthy bone marrow donors. Whole-study findings and limits: On later analysis, the bulk of CMV-associated TCR beta chains appeared to be HLA-restricted.

This CDR3 has 16 residues. Germline V CDR1 and CDR2: MDHEN, SYDVKM. J was trimmed by 4 bases and V by 6 bases; bases with no gene match: 8. This sequence originates from a middle-aged woman in good health and CMV-seronegative. The chain has TRBV28 and TRBJ2-7; 14 bases agree with TRBD2. Sequenced material: PBMCs. The DNA for the CDR3 is TGTGCCAGCAGCCCCGGGACTAGCGGGAGTATATACGAGCAGTACTTC. Its protein product is CASSPGTSGSIYEQYF.